Below are 30 T cell receptor beta chains sequenced from a single sample in a study of post-analysis software for immune sequencing data (dated by TCRdb to between 2014 and 2017). What the authors observed across the whole study: A handful of TRBV segments, including TRBV5-6, TRBV5-1 and TRBV20-1, were significantly more frequent in patients than controls.

Libraries came from PCR. These reads were obtained on an Illumina HiSeq 2500. To reduce PCR and sequencing biases, unique molecular identifiers were built into the TCR beta cDNA libraries. TCRdb trimmed public reads at Q25 via fastp, called clones via MiXCR and kept in-frame beta chains. CDR3 protein sequences are deduplicated, and each keeps its most common genes and DNA. For this sample there are 250,000 to 300,000 distinct CDR3 sequences; 36% appear just once. Under 5.5% of the sample belongs to the ten largest clones. These receptors are not linked to any known antigen. What was sequenced was blood. All receptors come from a girl between 10 and 17 years old with multiple sclerosis.

The chain is built from TRBV7-2 and TRBJ2-7, with unresolved D. Germline CDR1 is SGHTA and CDR2 is FQGNSA. V was shortened by 5 bases and J by 4 bases, with 12 bases between the two germline ends. This CDR3 comprises 13 residues. The CDR3 DNA is TGTGCCAGCAGCCCAGATGGCGATTACGAGCAGTACTTC. Encoded protein: CASSPDGDYEQYF.

This clonotype was seen repeatedly, ten times or more. This chain uses TRBV7-2 with TRBJ1-6, with 7 bases lining up with TRBD1. The germline gives CDR1 SGHTA, CDR2 FQGNSA. CDR3 length equals 12 residues. The junction had 2 bases not matched to a gene; V was cut back by 8 bases and J by 7 bases. This chain's CDR3 is CASGTANSPLHF. The DNA for the CDR3 is TGTGCCAGCGGGACAGCCAATTCACCCCTCCACTTT.

The V and J genes are TRBV5-5 and TRBJ1-1, with D maybe TRBD1 (5 bases). Trimming shortened V by 4 bases and J by 1 base, and 20 bases separated the two germline ends. Germline V lookup: CDR1 SGHKS, CDR2 YYEKEE (reference sequence). The CDR3 contains 17 residues. In nucleotides, the CDR3 is TGTGCCAGCAGCACGTTATCCTCAGGGTCGGCGAACACTGAAGCTTTCTTT. It specifies CASSTLSSGSANTEAFF. Looking up the rest from reference TRBV5-5 and TRBJ1-1 gives the full variable domain: DAGVTQSPTHLIKTRGQQVTLRCSPISGHKSVSWYQQVLGQGPQFIFQYYEKEERGRGNFPDRFSARQFPNYSSELNVNALLLGDSALYLCASSTLSSGSANTEAFFGQGTRLTVV.

This clonotype has a count of ten or more. V gene TRBV21-1 combines with J gene TRBJ1-2; the table's D gene call, TRBD1, was not cross checked with the DNA. TRBV21-1 is deemed a pseudogene. The CDR3 has 14 residues. In DNA, the CDR3 is TGTGCCAGCAGCAAAGCTTGGGACAGTTATGGCTACACCTTC. Translation: CASSKAWDSYGYTF.

This chain links TRBV12-3 or TRBV12-4 with TRBJ1-2; TRBD1 might be the D (5 bases). There are 15 residues in the CDR3. V lost 5 bases and J lost 4, with 17 bases in between. The CDR3 DNA sequence: TGTGCCAGCAGTGCCTCCTCGATGACAGTCTATGGCTACACCTTC. The encoded protein is CASSASSMTVYGYTF.

This clonotype has more than one count but fewer than ten. The chain is built from TRBV5-8 and TRBJ2-3; 14 bases map to TRBD2. The CDR3 is 16 residues long. CDR1 SGHTS and CDR2 YDEGEE come from the germline V gene. V lost 0 bases and J lost 4; bases outside the gene matches: 1. This CDR3 reads CASSLGTSGGPDTQYF. For the CDR3, the DNA is TGTGCCAGCAGCTTGGGGACTAGCGGGGGGCCAGATACGCAGTATTTT.

V usage is TRBV20-1 and J usage is TRBJ2-1; D remains ambiguous. Germline CDR1 is DFQATT and CDR2 is SNEGSKA (reference sequence). The CDR3 totals 15 residues. The V and J ends lost 0 bases and 0 bases respectively, with 9 bases between them. CDR3 sequence (DNA): TGCAGTGCTAGAGAGGCAGACCTCTCCTACAATGAGCAGTTCTTC. This codes for CSAREADLSYNEQFF.

A remark on this clonotype: A read error is possible here, since a much larger clone lies one base away. The chain combines TRBV7-2 with TRBJ2-3, with D perhaps matching TRBD2 (5 bases). Trimming left V 1 base short and J 6 bases short, with 11 bases between. Germline CDR1 is SGHTA and CDR2 is FQGNSA. The CDR3 totals 14 residues. The CDR3 reads CASSLELKRDTQYF. The DNA for the CDR3 is TGTGCCAGCAGCTTAGAACTCAAGCGGGATACGCAGTATTTT.

The rearrangement uses TRBV4-1 and TRBJ2-3, with 10 bases that match TRBD2. Germline loops: CDR1 MGHRA, CDR2 YSYEKL. Trimming removed 1 base from V and 5 bases from J; junction bases left unmatched: 6. The CDR3 extends over 16 amino acids. The CDR3 nucleotides are TGCGCCAGCAGCCAAGTTCTAGCGGGAGTTGTAGATACGCAGTATTTT. This sequence encodes CASSQVLAGVVDTQYF.

The chain employs TRBV9 and TRBJ1-1; TRBD1 matches 11 bases. Germline trimming cut 3 bases from V and 4 bases from J; bases unmatched to any gene: 11. The CDR3 is 17 residues long. Germline loops: CDR1 SGDLS, CDR2 YYNGEE. The CDR3 reads CASSANRRGTGGTEAFF. Here the CDR3 DNA reads TGTGCCAGCAGCGCCAACCGTCGCGGGACAGGGGGCACTGAAGCTTTCTTT.

A word on this clonotype: This may be a read error, as it is one base from a much larger clone. The genes are TRBV6-5 and TRBJ1-1; the D is unclear. In germline, CDR1 is MNHEY, CDR2 SVGAGI. This CDR3 comprises 15 residues. V lost 2 bases and J lost 5, with 15 bases in between. The CDR3 spells CASSYPSWSRTEAFF. CDR3 sequence (DNA): TGTGCCAGCAGTTACCCGTCTTGGAGTAGGACTGAAGCTTTCTTT.

This chain links TRBV30 with TRBJ2-6; D call uncertain. V lost 2 bases and J 0 bases, leaving 2 bases between the germline ends. Germline values: CDR1 GTSNPN, CDR2 SVGIG (reference sequence). The CDR3 runs 13 residues. The CDR3 loop reads CAWSSSGANVLTF. In DNA form, the CDR3 reads TGTGCCTGGAGTTCCTCTGGGGCCAACGTCCTGACTTTC.

This clonotype has a count of ten or more. This chain uses TRBV4-2 with TRBJ2-5; D might be TRBD1 (6 bases). V was trimmed by 1 base and J by 3 bases, leaving 9 bases between them. CDR1 is LGHNA, CDR2 YNFKEQ, per germline. The CDR3 consists of 14 residues. The CDR3 nucleotides are TGTGCCAGCAGCCAAGGTTGGACAGAAGAGACCCAGTACTTC. It specifies CASSQGWTEETQYF.

The gene calls are TRBV10-3 and TRBJ2-1; TRBD1 matches at 9 bases. Trimming took 10 bases from V and 6 from J; bases not matched to a gene: 4. Per germline, CDR1 ENHRY and CDR2 SYGVKD. The CDR3 sequence is 12 residues long. CDR3 in amino acids: CASGTGINEQFF. The DNA of the CDR3 is TGTGCCAGCGGGACAGGGATCAATGAGCAGTTCTTC.

This clonotype appeared many times. The V call is TRBV7-9, the J call TRBJ2-1; 9 bases agree with TRBD2. The CDR3 loop spans 14 amino acids. In germline, CDR1 is SEHNR, CDR2 FQNEAQ (reference sequence). Trimming cost V 9 bases and J 2 bases; bases outside gene matches: 5. CDR3 amino acids: CASRGGGAYNEQFF. DNA of the CDR3: TGTGCCAGTCGAGGCGGGGGGGCCTACAATGAGCAGTTCTTC. The full variable domain, with the rest looked up from reference TRBV7-9 and TRBJ2-1, is DTGVSQNPRHKITKRGQNVTFRCDPISEHNRLYWYRQTLGQGPEFLTYFQNEAQLEKSRLLSDRFSAERPKGSFSTLEIQRTEQGDSAMYLCASRGGGAYNEQFFGPGTRLTVL.

The chain is built from TRBV5-1 and TRBJ1-2; D remains unclear. The CDR3 loop spans 16 amino acids. Per the germline V gene, CDR1 is SGHRS and CDR2 is YFSETQ. Trimming shortened V by 0 bases and J by 4 bases, and 16 bases separated the two germline ends. DNA of the CDR3: TGCGCCAGCAGCTTGGAAGTTGGGAATATCGTCTATGGCTACACCTTC. Its translation: CASSLEVGNIVYGYTF.

This rearrangement joins TRBV19 to TRBJ2-1; tentative D call: TRBD2 (7 bases). The CDR3 has 14 amino acids. V lost 6 bases, J lost 6 bases, and 15 bases lay in between. Germline V gives CDR1 LNHDA, CDR2 SQIVND (reference sequence). The CDR3 loop reads CASRPPGGRNEQFF. In nucleotides, the CDR3 is TGTGCCAGTAGACCTCCGGGGGGCCGCAATGAGCAGTTCTTC.

This clonotype occurred a few times. A much larger clonotype is one base distant, so this may be a read error. The chain carries TRBV29-1 and TRBJ1-2; 7 nucleotides align to TRBD1. Unmatched junction bases numbered 9, after V lost 7 bases and J lost 4 bases. CDR3 length: 13 residues. From germline, CDR1 is SQVTM and CDR2 ANQGSEA. The CDR3 DNA reads as TGCAGCGCCGGAGTAGGGGGCAGCTATGGCTACACCTTC. Translated, it gives CSAGVGGSYGYTF. The whole variable domain, remainder taken from reference TRBV29-1 and TRBJ1-2, is SAVISQKPSRDICQRGTSLTIQCQVDSQVTMMFWYRQQPGQSLTLIATANQGSEATYESGFVIDKFPISRPNLTFSTLTVSNMSPEDSSIYLCSAGVGGSYGYTFGSGTRLTVV.

This clonotype was observed at least ten times. A much larger clone sits a single nucleotide away, making a read error possible. J is TRBJ2-5 and V is TRBV7-2; 7 bases map to TRBD1. CDR3 size: 15 residues. With 4 bases clipped from V and 1 base from J, the junction kept 6 bases outside the gene matches. The germline V gene has CDR1 SGHTA and CDR2 FQGNSA. The CDR3 sequence: CASSSGDRAQETQYF. The CDR3 nucleotides read TGTGCCAGCAGCTCCGGCGACAGGGCCCAAGAGACCCAGTACTTC.

The chain has TRBV7-8 and TRBJ2-1; tentatively, D is TRBD2 (5 bases). The J call may be mistaken, given a closer DNA end match to TRBJ2-7. CDR1 SGHVS and CDR2 FQNEAQ come from the germline V gene. This CDR3 spans 15 amino acids. In DNA, the CDR3 is TGTGCCAGCAGCTCACGACTAAACTCCTGCAATGAGCAGTACTTC. It specifies CASSSRLNSCNEQYF.

The chain recombines TRBV10-3 with TRBJ1-2; 7 bases are shared with TRBD1. Germline V gene data show CDR1 as ENHRY and CDR2 as SYGVKD. This CDR3 comprises 15 residues. V lost 6 bases to trimming and J lost 5 bases; unmatched junction nucleotides: 12. CDR3 amino acids: CAIRGQGTATYGYTF. CDR3 bases: TGTGCCATCAGGGGGCAGGGGACAGCTACTTATGGCTACACCTTC.

Worth noting for this clonotype: With a much larger clone just one base away, this may be a read error. The chain links TRBV7-9 to TRBJ2-1; 8 positions match TRBD2. The DNA end is a closer match to TRBJ2-7, so the J assignment may be wrong. Looked up from germline, CDR1 is SEHNR and CDR2 is FQNEAQ (reference sequence). The CDR3 consists of 16 residues. The CDR3 sequence is CASSLVAGRTYNEQYF. As DNA, the CDR3 is TGTGCCAGCAGCTTAGTAGCGGGGAGAACCTACAATGAGCAGTACTTC.

This clonotype has ten or more counts. J is TRBJ2-1 and V is TRBV28; TRBD2 aligns across 7 bases. V lost 6 bases, J lost 4 bases, and 9 bases stayed unmatched. The CDR3 spans 15 residues. Germline lookup yields CDR1 MDHEN and CDR2 SYDVKM. The CDR3 spells CASRGGGGAYNEQFF. Here the CDR3 DNA reads TGTGCCAGCAGGGGGGGGGGAGGAGCGTACAATGAGCAGTTCTTC. The full variable domain, rest sourced from reference TRBV28 and TRBJ2-1, is DVKVTQSSRYLVKRTGEKVFLECVQDMDHENMFWYRQDPGLGLRLIYFSYDVKMKEKGDIPEGYSVSREKKERFSLILESASTNQTSMYLCASRGGGGAYNEQFFGPGTRLTVL.

Concerning this clonotype itself: A much more abundant neighbour one base away suggests this may be a read error. The chain is built from TRBV7-8 and TRBJ1-1; 7 bases map to TRBD1. V was clipped by 6 bases and J by 1 base; unmatched bases: 8. Germline CDR1 and CDR2: SGHVS and FQNEAQ. The CDR3 has 15 residues. Written as DNA, the CDR3 is TGTGCCAGCAGACGTGTGACAGGGACGAACACTGAAGCTTTCTTT. This codes for CASRRVTGTNTEAFF.

This clonotype was picked up many times. The chain recombines TRBV20-1 with TRBJ1-5; D remains ambiguous. The CDR3 is made up of 14 amino acids. CDR1 and CDR2 (germline): DFQATT, SNEGSKA (reference sequence). The germline V and J ends were trimmed by 0 bases and 2 bases, with 8 bases remaining between them. In DNA form, the CDR3 reads TGCAGTGCTAGAGACCCCTCGGGCAATCAGCCCCAGCATTTT. It specifies CSARDPSGNQPQHF.

This clonotype was seen a few times. The rearrangement uses TRBV20-1 and TRBJ2-1, with D perhaps matching TRBD1 (5 bases). Germline V gene data show CDR1 as DFQATT and CDR2 as SNEGSKA (reference sequence). The CDR3 has 14 residues. The V end lost 7 bases, the J end lost 0 bases, and 13 bases lay between the germline ends. CDR3 sequence (DNA): TGCAGTGTAGGGGCTTCGAGCTCCTACAATGAGCAGTTCTTC. The encoded protein is CSVGASSSYNEQFF.

This clonotype was detected many times. The V call is TRBV11-2, the J call TRBJ2-3; D gene ambiguous. Germline V CDR1 and CDR2: SGHAT, FQNNGV. The CDR3 runs to 14 residues. V dropped 4 bases and J dropped 0 bases, with 8 bases sitting between them. The CDR3, as DNA: TGTGCCAGCAGCTCGACAACTAGCACAGATACGCAGTATTTT. Translating gives CASSSTTSTDTQYF. Full variable domain (missing parts from reference TRBV11-2 and TRBJ2-3): EAGVAQSPRYKIIEKRQSVAFWCNPISGHATLYWYQQILGQGPKLLIQFQNNGVVDDSQLPKDRFSAERLKGVDSTLKIQPAKLEDSAVYLCASSSTTSTDTQYFGPGTRLTVL.

This clonotype turned up a few times. This sequence may be a read error, since a much larger clone differs from it by one base. The chain carries TRBV20-1 and TRBJ2-1; 7 bases match TRBD2. The V segment lost 0 bases and the J segment 2 bases; nucleotides outside the gene matches: 4. CDR1 and CDR2 (germline): DFQATT, SNEGSKA (reference sequence). The CDR3 extends over 15 amino acids. The CDR3 DNA follows: TGCAGTGCTAGAGATTGGACTAGGACCTACAATGAGCAGTTCTTC. Protein: CSARDWTRTYNEQFF.

The chain recombines TRBV20-1 with TRBJ2-7; 7 bases are a match to TRBD2. With 2 bases clipped from V and 2 bases from J, the junction kept 3 bases outside the gene matches. This CDR3 is built from 13 residues. Germline loops: CDR1 DFQATT, CDR2 SNEGSKA (reference sequence). CDR3 DNA sequence: TGCAGTGCTAGATCTAGCGGCACCTACGAGCAGTACTTC. Translation: CSARSSGTYEQYF.

The chain employs TRBV30 and TRBJ2-2, with D maybe TRBD2 (5 bases). Per the germline V gene, CDR1 is GTSNPN and CDR2 is SVGIG (reference sequence). This CDR3 is built from 15 residues. V lost 0 bases, J lost 3 bases, and 11 bases lay in between. The CDR3, as DNA: TGTGCCTGGAGTGTAGGGCGGACTTACACCGGGGAGCTGTTTTTT. Residues: CAWSVGRTYTGELFF. Full variable domain (remainder filled in from reference TRBV30 and TRBJ2-2): SQTIHQWPATLVQPVGSPLSLECTVEGTSNPNLYWYRQAAGRGLQLLFYSVGIGQISSEVPQNLSASRPQDRQFILSSKKLLLSDSGFYLCAWSVGRTYTGELFFGEGSRLTVL.